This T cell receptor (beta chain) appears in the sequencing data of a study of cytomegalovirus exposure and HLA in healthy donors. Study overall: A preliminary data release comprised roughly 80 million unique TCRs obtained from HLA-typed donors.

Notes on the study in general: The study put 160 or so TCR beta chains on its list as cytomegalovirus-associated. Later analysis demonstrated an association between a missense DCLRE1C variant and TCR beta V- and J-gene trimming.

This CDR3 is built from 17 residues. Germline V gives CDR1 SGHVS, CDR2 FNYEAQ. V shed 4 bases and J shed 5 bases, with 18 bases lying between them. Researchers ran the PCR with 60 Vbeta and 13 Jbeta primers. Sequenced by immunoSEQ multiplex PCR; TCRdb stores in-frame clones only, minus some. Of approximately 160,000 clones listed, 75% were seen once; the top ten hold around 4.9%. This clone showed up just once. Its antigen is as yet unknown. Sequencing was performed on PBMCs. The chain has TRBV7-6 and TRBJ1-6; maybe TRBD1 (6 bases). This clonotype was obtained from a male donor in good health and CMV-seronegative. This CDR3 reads CASSSPRGAMDNSPLHF. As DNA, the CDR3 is TGTGCCAGCAGCTCCCCCCGGGGGGCAATGGATAATTCACCCCTCCACTTT.